This T cell receptor (beta chain) came from a study of T cells in Graves' hyperthyroidism and ophthalmopathy (dated by TCRdb to between 2019 and 2020). Broadly, across the study: Peripheral blood was collected at initial diagnosis, before any treatment. TCR V-J signatures able to tell the groups apart were searched for in a discovery cohort of around 95 patients, of whom approximately 40 had Graves' ophthalmopathy and around 58 had stable Graves' hyperthyroidism. Prospective prediction of ophthalmopathy was tested in an independent validation cohort of some 20 hyperthyroidism patients and some 17 patients who later progressed to ophthalmopathy. The 100 or so discovery patients were divided at random into training and test sets in a 7:3 ratio. In roughly six Graves' hyperthyroidism patients, the study also compared T-cell repertoires from thyroid tissue with T-cell repertoires from blood. After sampling, hyperthyroidism patients received methimazole starting at 30 mg daily, and ophthalmopathy patients received high-dose intravenous methylprednisolone. The paper describes TCR Vbeta CDR3 sequencing of 120 to 150 peripheral blood samples, made up of under 50 ophthalmopathy patients, some 76 hyperthyroidism patients and about 17 progressor patients.

Concerning this clonotype: This receptor's antigen is unknown. Base qualities are not recorded, but no much larger clone differs from it by a single base.

The TCR beta CDR3 regions were amplified from the RNA transcripts. The TCR CDR3 was subjected to a first round of RT-PCR using the HTBI primer set and the Qiagen OneStep RT-PCR kit. Libraries were constructed in a second round of multiplex PCR, after which size selection and purification were performed. Paired-end sequencing of the libraries was performed with 100 bp reads on an Illumina HiSeq2000. The original methods were these. Raw data were processed with SOAPnuke, discarding reads with adapters, uncalled bases, mean Phred below 15, or no exact constant-primer or identifier match. High-quality paired reads were merged using COPE v1.2.5, and each unique nucleotide sequence was defined as a clonotype. Clonotypes were aligned to IMGT TRBV, TRBD and TRBJ reference segments using MiTCR v1.1. The analysis included only V-J combinations with a frequency above 0.0001, which together covered around 99% of the repertoires. A TCS score was defined as the ratio of F50 (clonal expansion) to E x V (chaos), with BLOSUM62-based TCRdist applied between CDR3 peptides within each V-J. Welch's t-statistics and random forest reduced 500 to 550 V-J features to roughly 13, which were used in a naive Bayes classifier (R e1071). Starting from the raw public reads, TCRdb applied fastp trimming at Q25, assembled clones with MiXCR and retained in-frame beta chains. Each entry merges the rows of one CDR3 protein and shows their most common DNA and genes. None of the V and J calls come from the authors' own analysis; TCRdb made them. The sample table holds more than 500,000 distinct CDR3 sequences, of which approximately 16% were seen once. Jointly, the top ten make up around 32% of the sample.

Overall study outcomes, separate from this receptor: Most expanded thyroid clonotypes (frequency above 0.001) were also detected in blood, suggesting blood repertoires may reflect thyroid immune responses. In validation, progression to ophthalmopathy was predicted by the model with around 71% sensitivity and around 75% specificity, a median of 6.5 months before onset. A model built on a 13 V-J signature distinguished ophthalmopathy from stable hyperthyroidism, reaching approximately 89% sensitivity and around 81% specificity in cross-validation and 80%/75% in testing. Sample size was not statistically predetermined, and investigators were not blinded to group allocation.

Moderately to severely active disease, a Clinical Activity Score of at least 3, a NOSPECS grade of at least 4, and a duration under 3 months were present in ophthalmopathy patients. Exclusion was applied to patients with uncontrolled infections, other autoimmune diseases, pregnancy or lactation. Diagnoses relied on clinical symptoms, serum thyroxine and TRAb, thyroid ultrasound and orbital computed tomography. PBMCs were separated from about 10 ml of fresh peripheral blood using Ficoll-Paque density gradient centrifugation. Total RNA was extracted with Trizol reagent, and quality was checked on an Agilent 2100 Bioanalyzer. The specimen sequenced was blood. The sequence was obtained from a woman in her 30s with Graves' ophthalmopathy.

The DNA sequence follows: TGTGCCAGCAGCTTTACAGGGCCTAACGAGCAGTACTTC. It translates as CASSFTGPNEQYF. The receptor chain draws on TRBV7-2 and TRBJ2-7; matching of 6 bases hints at TRBD1 as the D gene. CDR1 and CDR2 (SGHTA, FQGNSA) derive from the germline V gene. Including the terminal cysteine and phenylalanine, the CDR3 comprises 13 residues. CDR3 DNA is the only sequence kept; it has 39 bases, read in frame from the first base. Relative to germline, V is 3 bases shorter and J is 5 bases shorter, with 11 bases between their ends.